This TCR beta chain came from a study of blood T cell repertoires in COVID-19 (dated by TCRdb to the early 2020s). General notes on the study: Collaborator samples came from the United States, Italy and Spain and covered acute and convalescent phases of COVID-19. Where HLA class I and class II types were available, the types were taken from metadata supplied by the sample provider, not from assay-based typing. Samples came from the ongoing ImmuneRACE study (first 160 participants) plus 1,254 subjects from 6 global collaborators. Deeply sampled blood TCRbeta repertoires from subjects exposed to, actively infected with, or recovered from COVID-19 were included in the dataset. The repertoires were made available in a free public database intended to serve as a resource for research on the immune response to SARS-CoV-2. The prospective study material was composed of cDNA or gDNA derived from T cells, B-cell-depleted T cells, or PBMCs. Nearly every sample came with metadata listing a de-identified subject ID, COVID-19 status, age in years and sex. Overall study outcomes, separate from this receptor: The quantity of clinical and demographic metadata differed by source and by participant and was supplied without curation.

On this clone itself: The clone's antigen remains unknown. The record has no base qualities; no much larger clone is one base away.

The germline V gene encodes CDR1 SGHRS and CDR2 YFSETQ. Including the terminal cysteine and phenylalanine, the CDR3 comprises 14 residues. The entry retains the CDR3 DNA only, 42 bases that are in frame from base 1. V loses 0 bases of germline sequence and J loses 3 bases, and the interval between the two ends is 9 bases. Whole blood was collected in K2EDTA tubes by collaborating institutions according to the institutions' own protocols. Collaborator samples were shipped for TCRbeta analysis as frozen whole blood, isolated PBMCs, or DNA extracted from either sample type. The immunoSEQ Assay, a bias-controlled multiplex PCR, was used to amplify TCRbeta CDR3 regions from genomic DNA. As for the authors' bioinformatics: Within the assay, amplification of reference gene primers was used to estimate how many nucleated cells each sample contained. To quantify the absolute abundance of each unique TCRbeta CDR3 rearrangement, sequence reads were collapsed and filtered. For each sample, productive Simpson clonality was calculated as the square root of Simpson's diversity index over productive rearrangements. Not all clones reach the TCRdb copy of this immuneACCESS table, which keeps in-frame sequences only. Checked studies attribute under half of the gap to unresolved V genes and leave the rest unexplained. V, J and clone size derive from that table, while D and trimming were established from the DNA sequence. The sample includes 200,000 to 250,000 clones, with roughly 84% observed a single time. The ten largest make up about 9.7% of the sample.

The sequence was collected from a man aged 50 or older with active or convalescent COVID-19. The chain is made from TRBV5-1 and TRBJ1-1, with the D gene uncertain. Source material: peripheral blood. The CDR3 corresponds to CASSLEGGYTEAFF. The sequence in DNA is TGCGCCAGCAGCTTGGAGGGAGGGTACACTGAAGCTTTCTTT.